This T cell receptor beta chain was recorded in a study of CD8 T cells in ankylosing spondylitis (dated by TCRdb to between 2016 and 2019). Broadly, across the study: The study set out to find disease-linked TCR variants by profiling T cell receptor beta repertoires in ankylosing spondylitis patients and healthy donors. The full study cohort was made up of 20 to 25 ankylosing spondylitis patients and roughly 100 healthy donors. Peripheral blood was sampled, and synovial fluid was also collected from ankylosing spondylitis patients.

In the germline V gene, CDR1 corresponds to SGHRS and CDR2 to YFSETQ. V lost 0 bases and J lost 9 bases; the stretch between them is 16 bases long. The CDR3 sequence holds 15 residues, the cysteine and phenylalanine included. CDR3 DNA is the only sequence kept; it has 45 bases, read in frame from the first base. For sequencing, an Illumina HiSeq 2500 was employed. TCR beta libraries were prepared by quantitative 5'-RACE with molecular barcodes. The study's own analysis went as follows. To identify disease-linked TCR variants, a new computational method was used, one built on a probabilistic model of VDJ rearrangement. TCRdb reworked the public reads: Q25 trimming with fastp, MiXCR clone assembly, productive beta chains retained. Every distinct CDR3 protein forms one entry, paired with its most common genes and DNA. Here the V and J calls rest on TCRdb's processing, not on the authors' analysis. In all, the sample holds some 700,000 distinct CDR3 sequences, and around 20% of those were seen once. Of the sample, 15% to 20% falls within the top ten clones.

General study outcomes and caveats: Some motif variants had previously been reported in the synovial fluid and blood of reactive arthritis patients, which suggests shared mechanisms of disease initiation. Blood from ankylosing spondylitis patients appeared to be characterized by a TCR beta motif composed of 7 to 9 highly homologous amino acid variants. Significant enrichment of the disease-linked clones was reported in matched synovial fluid samples from ankylosing spondylitis patients. The disease-linked clones showed a CD8+ phenotype and occurred at relatively low frequencies in peripheral blood.

This clonotype was detected only a few times. No antigen is known for it. Per-nucleotide qualities are absent, and no much larger clonotype sits a single base away. Material: blood, either unsorted or a sorted T cell fraction (not recorded which). The sequence links TRBV5-1 to TRBJ2-1; no confident D gene assignment can be made. The sequence came from a male donor with ankylosing spondylitis. The CDR3 region: CASSLATTRNGEQFF. The bases read TGCGCCAGCAGCTTGGCCACCACCCGGAACGGTGAGCAGTTCTTC.